This T cell receptor beta chain was obtained from a study of Ad26.COV2.S vaccination and SARS-CoV-2 variants. The repertoire was sequenced with immunoSEQ multiplex PCR; TCRdb's copy has only in-frame clones and lacks some. Among roughly 180,000 clones listed, roughly 87% were seen once. Germline CDR1 reads LGHDT; CDR2 reads YNNKEL (reference sequence). The CDR3 spans 13 residues. V shed 8 bases and J shed 1 base, with 11 bases lying between them. The sequence came from a human donor who had recovered from COVID-19. This specimen consisted of peripheral blood, obtained after recovery from COVID-19. The gene calls are TRBV3-1 (or the pseudogene TRBV3-2) and TRBJ1-1; D perhaps matches TRBD1 (5 bases). CDR3 in amino acids: CASGWGSNTEAFF. In nucleotides, the CDR3 is TGTGCCAGCGGATGGGGCTCGAACACTGAAGCTTTCTTT.